These 16 T cell receptor beta chains originate from one sample sequenced in a study of blood T cell repertoires in COVID-19. The assay was immunoSEQ multiplex PCR, and TCRdb's table has in-frame clones only and misses some. The data show 470,000 or so clones, 70% to 90% seen once. The material sequenced was peripheral blood. The receptors shown here come from a human donor in a cohort sampled during active COVID-19.

The chain uses TRBV7-2 and TRBJ1-2; 10 nucleotides agree with TRBD1. Germline V gene data show CDR1 as SGHTA and CDR2 as FQGNSA. This CDR3 spans 15 amino acids. V gave up 4 bases and J gave up 5 bases; unmatched junction bases: 7. The CDR3 nucleotides are TGTGCCAGCAGCTCCCGAGACAGGGGGCTATATGGCTACACCTTC. It yields the protein CASSSRDRGLYGYTF.

This chain uses TRBV5-5 with TRBJ2-7; D unclear. CDR1 SGHKS and CDR2 YYEKEE come from the germline V gene (reference sequence). V was clipped by 0 bases and J by 6 bases, with 7 bases between them. The CDR3 runs to 12 residues. For the CDR3, the DNA is TGTGCCAGCAGCTTGGGAGCGTTCGAGCAGTACTTC. Translated, it gives CASSLGAFEQYF.

The J gene is TRBJ2-1, the V gene TRBV28; TRBD1 agrees at 9 bases. Per germline, CDR1 MDHEN and CDR2 SYDVKM. Trimming took 7 bases from V and 10 from J; bases not matched to a gene: 11. The CDR3 extends over 14 amino acids. The CDR3 nucleotides are TGTGCCAGCACCTCATCTCCACAGGGGGCGGAGCAGTTCTTC. Its protein product is CASTSSPQGAEQFF.

The chain couples TRBV30 to TRBJ1-2; D is unresolved. The V end lost 4 bases, the J end lost 5 bases, and 20 bases lay between the germline ends. The CDR3 runs 15 residues. Germline V CDR1 and CDR2: GTSNPN, SVGIG (reference sequence). CDR3 sequence (DNA): TGTGCCTGGACCCAAGGCGGGAGCGGCAATTATGGCTACACCTTC. This translates into CAWTQGGSGNYGYTF. The full variable domain, completed using reference TRBV30 and TRBJ1-2, is SQTIHQWPATLVQPVGSPLSLECTVEGTSNPNLYWYRQAAGRGLQLLFYSVGIGQISSEVPQNLSASRPQDRQFILSSKKLLLSDSGFYLCAWTQGGSGNYGYTFGSGTRLTVV.

CDR3 in amino acids: CASSERGSANYGYTF. CDR3 bases: TGTGCCAGCAGTGAAAGGGGTTCCGCTAACTATGGCTACACCTTC. This chain uses TRBV2 with TRBJ1-2; TRBD1 might be the D (5 bases). V was pared by 2 bases and J by 0 bases, with 10 bases between. CDR1 is SNHLY, CDR2 FYNNEI, per germline. The CDR3 sequence is 15 residues long. Looking up the rest from reference TRBV2 and TRBJ1-2 gives the full variable domain: EPEVTQTPSHQVTQMGQEVILRCVPISNHLYFYWYRQILGQKVEFLVSFYNNEISEKSEIFDDQFSVERPDGSNFTLKIRSTKLEDSAMYFCASSERGSANYGYTFGSGTRLTVV.

This clone was found once. The J gene is TRBJ2-1, the V gene TRBV19, with TRBD2 matching over 11 bases. Germline CDR1 is LNHDA and CDR2 is SQIVND (reference sequence). The CDR3 runs to 18 residues. Unmatched junction bases numbered 15, after V lost 5 bases and J lost 6 bases. The DNA of the CDR3 is TGTGCCAGTAGTTGGATAACCGGGACTAGCGGCAAAATCAATGAGCAGTTCTTC. This encodes CASSWITGTSGKINEQFF.

V usage is TRBV5-1 and J usage is TRBJ2-7, with 15 nucleotides matching TRBD2. Trimming removed 0 bases from V and 2 bases from J; junction bases left unmatched: 3. Germline CDR1 and CDR2: SGHRS and YFSETQ. The CDR3 covers 17 residues. The CDR3 spells CASSLGTSGRVPYEQYF. The CDR3 DNA is TGCGCCAGCAGCTTGGGGACTAGCGGGAGGGTCCCCTACGAGCAGTACTTC. The full variable domain, with the rest looked up from reference TRBV5-1 and TRBJ2-7, is KAGVTQTPRYLIKTRGQQVTLSCSPISGHRSVSWYQQTPGQGLQFLFEYFSETQRNKGNFPGRFSGRQFSNSRSEMNVSTLELGDSALYLCASSLGTSGRVPYEQYFGPGTRLTVT.

The chain is built from TRBV29-1 and TRBJ2-5, with 8 bases aligning to TRBD1. The CDR3 loop spans 14 amino acids. The trim removed 6 bases at V and 5 bases at J, leaving 11 bases unmatched. Germline V gene lookup returns CDR1 SQVTM and CDR2 ANQGSEA. In DNA, the CDR3 is TGCAGCGTCCGAAGGCAGGGGGCGCACGAGACCCAGTACTTC. Amino acid sequence: CSVRRQGAHETQYF.

Only one count was recorded for this clone. The V and J genes are TRBV19 and TRBJ1-2; D ambiguous. Germline values: CDR1 LNHDA, CDR2 SQIVND (reference sequence). The V end lost 0 bases, the J end lost 2 bases, and 16 bases lay between the germline ends. There are 17 residues in the CDR3. The CDR3 here is CASSIDPSHLNNYGYTF. In nucleotides, the CDR3 is TGTGCCAGTAGTATAGACCCCTCACACCTGAACAACTATGGCTACACCTTC.

The chain combines TRBV28 with TRBJ2-7; TRBD1 matches at 8 bases. Germline-derived CDR1 and CDR2 are MDHEN and SYDVKM. J was trimmed by 4 bases and V by 6 bases; bases with no gene match: 14. The CDR3 covers 16 residues. The CDR3 sequence is CASSARGQVKWYEQYF. The CDR3 region has the DNA TGTGCCAGCAGCGCCCGGGGACAGGTGAAATGGTACGAGCAGTACTTC.

This chain uses TRBV27 with TRBJ2-3; 11 bases match TRBD2. V dropped 1 base and J dropped 4; count of bases not matched to a gene: 1. Germline V gene lookup returns CDR1 MNHEY and CDR2 SMNVEV (reference sequence). CDR3 length: 15 residues. For the CDR3, the DNA is TGTGCCAGCAGTTTATTAGCGGGAGGGGCAGATACGCAGTATTTT. It specifies CASSLLAGGADTQYF.

A remark on this clone: The sample contains more than one DNA sequence encoding this CDR3. This chain's CDR3 is CATSRDRYEQYF. The CDR3 DNA reads TGTGCCACCAGCCGGGACAGATACGAGCAGTACTTC. The chain couples TRBV15 to TRBJ2-7; 7 nucleotides agree with TRBD1. In germline, CDR1 is LNHNV, CDR2 YYDKDF (reference sequence). CDR3 length equals 12 residues. J was trimmed by 4 bases and V by 5 bases; bases with no gene match: 2.

The genes are TRBV11-2 and TRBJ2-7, with a weak D call TRBD2 (6 bases). The germline V and J ends were trimmed by 3 bases and 4 bases, with 19 bases remaining between them. Per germline, CDR1 SGHAT and CDR2 FQNNGV. CDR3 length: 16 residues. The CDR3 nucleotides read TGTGCCAGCAGCTTGGCTCGTACCTCGGAGGGGTACGAGCAGTACTTC. It specifies CASSLARTSEGYEQYF.

This clone came up once. The V call is TRBV5-1, the J call TRBJ2-3; D is unclear. The CDR3 sequence is 14 residues long. Trimming left V 4 bases short and J 0 bases short, with 9 bases between. Looked up from germline, CDR1 is SGHRS and CDR2 is YFSETQ. CDR3 nucleotide sequence: TGCGCCAGCAGCCCCCTTTCTAGCACAGATACGCAGTATTTT. It codes for CASSPLSSTDTQYF.

This chain connects TRBV11-3 to TRBJ2-3; 9 bases line up with TRBD1. The V gene's germline CDR1 is SGHNT and CDR2 YENEEA. The CDR3 contains 15 residues. Trimming cost V 1 base and J 2 bases; bases outside gene matches: 1. The chain's CDR3 is CASSLGTGDTDTQYF. In nucleotides, the CDR3 is TGTGCCAGCAGCTTAGGGACAGGGGACACAGATACGCAGTATTTT.

The chain links TRBV7-9 to TRBJ2-1; 11 nucleotides align to TRBD1. This CDR3 has 19 amino acids. The V gene's germline CDR1 is SEHNR and CDR2 FQNEAQ (reference sequence). With V trimmed by 5 bases and J by 1 base, 13 bases remained unmatched. The CDR3 spells CASSRPGTGGIGSYNEQFF. CDR3 DNA: TGTGCCAGCAGCCGTCCCGGGACAGGGGGGATAGGATCCTACAATGAGCAGTTCTTC.